The clone carrying this T cell receptor beta chain was picked up many times. Its specificity is not known. Samples came from axillary lymph nodes draining the breast cancer. These data belong to a study of breast tumors, draining lymph nodes, adjacent tissues. Notes on the study in general: The lymph node origin of tumor T cells was framed as consistent with a hypothesis, not demonstrated. Findings are consistent with lymph node origin and intratumoral expansion of most tumor T cells. Tumor TCR diversity was below lymph nodes but above nontumor tissue.

Looked up from germline, CDR1 is ENHRY and CDR2 is SYGVKD. The CDR3 has 13 residues. V gave up 10 bases and J gave up 0 bases, with 9 bases separating them. TCRdb reprocessed the multiplex PCR reads with MiXCR, giving one entry per CDR3 protein. The sample has roughly 110,000 distinct CDR3 sequences; more than 30% are singletons. Material for sequencing was axillary lymph node tissue. The chain combines TRBV10-3 with TRBJ2-2; D assignment may be TRBD1 or TRBD2 (5 bases each). This clonotype was sampled from a female donor with breast cancer. Some clones in this sample may be carry-over from other donors' samples. The chain's CDR3 is CATWGTNTGELFF. The DNA for the CDR3 is TGTGCCACTTGGGGGACGAACACCGGGGAGCTGTTTTTT.